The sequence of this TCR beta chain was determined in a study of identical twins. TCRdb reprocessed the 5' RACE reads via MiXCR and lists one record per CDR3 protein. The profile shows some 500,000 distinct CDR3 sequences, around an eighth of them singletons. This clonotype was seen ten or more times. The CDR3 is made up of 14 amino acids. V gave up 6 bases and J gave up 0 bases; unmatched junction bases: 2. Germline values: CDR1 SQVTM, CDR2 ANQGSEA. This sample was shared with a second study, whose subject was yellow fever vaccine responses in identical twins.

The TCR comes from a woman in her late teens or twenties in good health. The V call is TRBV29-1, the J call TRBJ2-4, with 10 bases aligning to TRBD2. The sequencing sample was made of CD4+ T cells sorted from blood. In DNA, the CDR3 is TGCAGCGTAAGACTAGCGGGAGCCAAAAACATTCAGTACTTC. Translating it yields CSVRLAGAKNIQYF.